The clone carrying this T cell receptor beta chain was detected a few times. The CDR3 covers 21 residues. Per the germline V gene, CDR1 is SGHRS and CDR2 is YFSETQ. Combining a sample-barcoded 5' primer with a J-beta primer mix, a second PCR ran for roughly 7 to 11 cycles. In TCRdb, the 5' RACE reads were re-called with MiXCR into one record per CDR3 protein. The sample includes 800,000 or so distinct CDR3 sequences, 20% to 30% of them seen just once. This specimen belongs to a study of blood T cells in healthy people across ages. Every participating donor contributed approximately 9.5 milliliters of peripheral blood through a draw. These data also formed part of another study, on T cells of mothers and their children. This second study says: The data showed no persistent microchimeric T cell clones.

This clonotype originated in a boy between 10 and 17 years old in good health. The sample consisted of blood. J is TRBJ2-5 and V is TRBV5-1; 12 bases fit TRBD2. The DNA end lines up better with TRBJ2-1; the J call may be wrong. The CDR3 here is CASSSILGGTSGPVHYNEQFF. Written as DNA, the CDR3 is TGCGCCAGCAGCTCGATATTGGGGGGGACTAGCGGGCCCGTGCACTACAATGAGCAGTTCTTC.